The 17 T cell receptor beta chains in this list originate from one sample, sequenced in a study of T cells in Graves' hyperthyroidism and ophthalmopathy. The source material, RNA transcripts, was used to amplify TCR beta CDR3 regions. The TCR CDR3 first-round RT-PCR relied on the HTBI primer set. One entry per CDR3 protein, called by TCRdb with MiXCR from the multiplex PCR reads. The sample has 700,000 or so distinct CDR3 sequences, less than 20% seen once. The sequenced material came from blood. These receptors were obtained from a man aged 18 to 30 with Graves' hyperthyroidism.

This CDR3 is CASSQDTGFYNEQFF. The CDR3 DNA sequence: TGCGCCAGCAGCCAAGACACGGGGTTCTACAATGAGCAGTTCTTC. V gene TRBV4-3 combines with J gene TRBJ2-1, with D maybe TRBD2 (5 bases). Trimming cost V 0 bases and J 3 bases, with 9 bases left between them. The CDR3 is made up of 15 amino acids. Germline V gene data show CDR1 as LGHNA and CDR2 as YSLEER.

This clonotype was observed many times. V gene TRBV6-1 combines with J gene TRBJ1-1; D not certain. V lost 0 bases, J lost 1 base, and 6 bases lay in between. CDR1 is MNHNS, CDR2 SASEGT, per germline. The CDR3 extends over 14 amino acids. The chain's CDR3 is CASSEARGNTEAFF. CDR3 DNA: TGTGCCAGCAGTGAAGCGCGGGGGAACACTGAAGCTTTCTTT.

This clonotype was counted only a few times. V gene TRBV6-1 combines with J gene TRBJ2-5, with 7 bases matching TRBD2. This CDR3 has 16 residues. Germline trimming cut 3 bases from V and 1 base from J; bases unmatched to any gene: 8. Germline V gene lookup returns CDR1 MNHNS and CDR2 SASEGT. This chain's CDR3 is CASSDPSASGQETQYF. Written as DNA, the CDR3 is TGTGCCAGCAGTGATCCCTCGGCTAGCGGCCAAGAGACCCAGTACTTC.

This clonotype was found many times. The chain uses TRBV20-1 and TRBJ2-7; 8 bases are a match to TRBD2. CDR3 length: 14 amino acids. Germline-derived CDR1 and CDR2 are DFQATT and SNEGSKA (reference sequence). V dropped 6 bases and J dropped 0; count of bases not matched to a gene: 7. The CDR3 DNA follows: TGCAGTGCCTTTAGCGGGGCCACCTCCTACGAGCAGTACTTC. This translates into CSAFSGATSYEQYF.

The chain has TRBV4-1 and TRBJ2-3; 10 positions agree with TRBD2. V lost 6 bases and J lost 6; bases outside the gene matches: 21. The CDR3 is 19 residues long. Per the germline V gene, CDR1 is MGHRA and CDR2 is YSYEKL. CDR3 protein: CASSPRTSGKTPGGDTQYF. The CDR3 DNA reads TGCGCCAGCAGTCCTCGCACTAGCGGGAAAACTCCCGGGGGGGATACGCAGTATTTT.

V usage is TRBV29-1 and J usage is TRBJ2-1; no clear D. Germline V CDR1 and CDR2: SQVTM, ANQGSEA. The CDR3 is 11 residues long. Trimming took 2 bases from V and 7 from J, leaving 6 bases between them. CDR3 sequence: CSVELINEQFF. Written as DNA, the CDR3 is TGCAGCGTTGAACTGATAAATGAGCAGTTCTTC.

This sequence joins TRBV7-2 and TRBJ2-3; D is ambiguous. This CDR3 spans 18 amino acids. CDR1 is SGHTA, CDR2 FQGNSA, per germline. V was shortened by 4 bases and J by 6 bases, with 26 bases between the two germline ends. CDR3 protein: CASSSRVGLSQRSDTQYF. CDR3 in DNA: TGTGCCAGCAGCTCCCGGGTTGGCCTATCTCAAAGGTCGGATACGCAGTATTTT.

There are a few counts of this clonotype. This rearrangement joins TRBV6-5 to TRBJ2-2; tentative D call: TRBD2 (5 bases). Per germline, CDR1 MNHEY and CDR2 SVGAGI. The CDR3 runs to 13 residues. V was shortened by 2 bases and J by 6 bases, with 7 bases between the two germline ends. The DNA for the CDR3 is TGTGCCAGCAGTTACGGAGGAGCCGGGGAGCTGTTTTTT. This sequence encodes CASSYGGAGELFF.

The chain combines TRBV20-1 with TRBJ2-1; TRBD2 matches at 9 bases. CDR3 length: 15 amino acids. J gave up 1 base and V 2 bases, and 3 bases lay outside the gene matches. The V gene's germline CDR1 is DFQATT and CDR2 SNEGSKA (reference sequence). DNA for the CDR3: TGCAGTGCTAGAATCAGCGGGAGGTCCTACAATGAGCAGTTCTTC. Translated, it gives CSARISGRSYNEQFF.

This clonotype was picked up a small number of times. This chain uses TRBV25-1 with TRBJ1-2; 7 positions match TRBD1. The trim removed 3 bases at V and 5 bases at J, leaving 3 bases unmatched. CDR3 length: 13 residues. CDR1 is MGHDK and CDR2 is SYGVNS in the germline V gene. Here the CDR3 DNA reads TGTGCCAGCAGTGAGGGACAGACATATGGCTACACCTTC. This translates into CASSEGQTYGYTF.

This clonotype was seen a handful of times. V gene TRBV5-4 combines with J gene TRBJ1-1, with no clear D. This CDR3 contains 14 residues. The germline V gene has CDR1 SGHNT and CDR2 YYREEE (reference sequence). V lost 0 bases and J lost 5, with 11 bases in between. CDR3 amino acids: CASSLAGGVTEAFF. The CDR3 DNA sequence: TGTGCCAGCAGCTTGGCGGGAGGAGTGACTGAAGCTTTCTTT. The full variable domain, completed using reference TRBV5-4 and TRBJ1-1, is ETGVTQSPTHLIKTRGQQVTLRCSSQSGHNTVSWYQQALGQGPQFIFQYYREEENGRGNFPPRFSGLQFPNYSSELNVNALELDDSALYLCASSLAGGVTEAFFGQGTRLTVV.

In its sample, this clonotype was seen many times. The chain is built from TRBV7-9 and TRBJ2-3; no reliable D call. The V and J ends lost 6 bases and 2 bases respectively, with 15 bases between them. Germline V gene sequence: CDR1 SEHNR, CDR2 FQNEAQ (reference sequence). The CDR3 is 15 amino acids. CDR3 nucleotide sequence: TGTGCCAGCAGTCGTGCCTTCGGTAACACAGATACGCAGTATTTT. Protein: CASSRAFGNTDTQYF.

The table lists this clonotype with many counts. This chain connects TRBV28 to TRBJ1-2; D call uncertain. Trimming left V 1 base short and J 8 bases short, with 8 bases between. Germline V gene sequence: CDR1 MDHEN, CDR2 SYDVKM. This CDR3 region has 12 residues. CDR3 sequence reads: CASSLSGEGYTF. Here the CDR3 DNA reads TGTGCCAGCAGTTTATCAGGAGAGGGCTACACCTTC.

This clonotype was picked up many times. This chain links TRBV27 with TRBJ2-7; tentatively, D is TRBD2 (6 bases). The V gene lost 3 bases and the J gene lost 2 bases, with 17 bases spanning the gap. The CDR3 has 16 amino acids. Germline CDR1 is MNHEY and CDR2 is SMNVEV (reference sequence). CDR3 loop: CASSFWFGTQTYEQYF. The CDR3 DNA sequence: TGTGCCAGCAGTTTTTGGTTTGGGACTCAAACCTACGAGCAGTACTTC.

This clonotype was detected many times. This chain links TRBV6-5 with TRBJ2-3, with 8 nucleotides matching TRBD2. The V gene's germline CDR1 is MNHEY and CDR2 SVGAGI. Trimming cost V 0 bases and J 0 bases; bases outside gene matches: 2. The CDR3 has 16 residues. Written as DNA, the CDR3 is TGTGCCAGCAGTTACTCCTTAGCGGGAAGCACAGATACGCAGTATTTT. Protein: CASSYSLAGSTDTQYF.

This clonotype was seen a few times. The chain combines TRBV29-1 with TRBJ2-1; weak D call: TRBD2 (6 bases). Germline V gene lookup returns CDR1 SQVTM and CDR2 ANQGSEA. The CDR3 contains 13 residues. The CDR3 spells CTHTSFDYNEQFF. The CDR3 DNA reads as TGCACTCATACTAGCTTTGACTACAATGAGCAGTTCTTC.

This clonotype was recorded many times. CDR3 protein: CASSQATGGTDTQYF. The CDR3 DNA sequence: TGTGCCAGCAGCCAAGCGACAGGGGGCACAGATACGCAGTATTTT. The rearrangement uses TRBV14 and TRBJ2-3; 8 bases match TRBD1. The CDR3 spans 15 residues. The V gene end was trimmed by 1 base and the J gene end by 1 base; junction bases not matched to a gene: 1. The germline V gene has CDR1 SGHDN and CDR2 FVKESK. The full variable domain, completed using reference TRBV14 and TRBJ2-3, is EAGVTQFPSHSVIEKGQTVTLRCDPISGHDNLYWYRRVMGKEIKFLLHFVKESKQDESGMPNNRFLAERTGGTYSTLKVQPAELEDSGVYFCASSQATGGTDTQYFGPGTRLTVL.